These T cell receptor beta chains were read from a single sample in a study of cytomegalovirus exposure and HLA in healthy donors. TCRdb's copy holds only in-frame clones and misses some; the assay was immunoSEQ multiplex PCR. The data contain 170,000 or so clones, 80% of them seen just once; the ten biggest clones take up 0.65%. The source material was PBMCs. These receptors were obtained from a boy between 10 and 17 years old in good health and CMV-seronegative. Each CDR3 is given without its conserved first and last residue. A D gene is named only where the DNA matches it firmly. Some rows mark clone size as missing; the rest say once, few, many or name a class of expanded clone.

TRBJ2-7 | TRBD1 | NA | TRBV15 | ATSRGGPQGVDEQY
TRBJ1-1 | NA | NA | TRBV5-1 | ASSLYRVNTEAF
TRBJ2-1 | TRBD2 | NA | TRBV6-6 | ALAGPPVNEQF
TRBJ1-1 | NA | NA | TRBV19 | ASSIGRRYTEAF
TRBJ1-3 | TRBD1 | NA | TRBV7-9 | ASSLTGPTGNTIY
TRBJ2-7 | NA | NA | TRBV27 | ASSLDYSYEQY
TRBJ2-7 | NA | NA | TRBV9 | ASSVSFERYEQY
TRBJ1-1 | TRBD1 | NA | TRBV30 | AWSADRDAEAF
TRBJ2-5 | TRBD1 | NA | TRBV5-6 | ASRPPGQKGTQY
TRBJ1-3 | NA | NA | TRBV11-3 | ASSSDRNTIY
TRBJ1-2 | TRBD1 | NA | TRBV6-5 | ASRRAGQGVYGYT
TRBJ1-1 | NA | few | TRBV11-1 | ASSSDYSRGTEAF
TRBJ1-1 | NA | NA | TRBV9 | ASSPSSLMDTEAF
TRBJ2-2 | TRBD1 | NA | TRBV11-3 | ASGSGTALEELF
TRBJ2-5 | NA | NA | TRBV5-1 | ASSLGGQEEETQY
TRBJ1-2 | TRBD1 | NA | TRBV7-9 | ASSLATGANGYT
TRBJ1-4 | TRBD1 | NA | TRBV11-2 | ASSLDAQGASEKLF
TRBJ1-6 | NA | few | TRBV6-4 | ASSDSGPSYNSPLH
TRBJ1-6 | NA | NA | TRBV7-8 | ASSPLDGDNSPLH
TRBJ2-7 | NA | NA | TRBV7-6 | ASSLASQGFEQY
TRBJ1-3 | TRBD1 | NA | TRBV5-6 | ASSPGTGAAGNTIY
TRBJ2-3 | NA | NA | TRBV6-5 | ASSWVGETDTQY
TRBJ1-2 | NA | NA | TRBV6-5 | ASSYSNRPYGYT
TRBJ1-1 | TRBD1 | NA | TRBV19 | ASSFQGALGM
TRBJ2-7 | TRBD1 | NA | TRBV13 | ASSLRTDRDFYEQY
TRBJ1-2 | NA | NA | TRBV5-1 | ASSLDGDGGYT
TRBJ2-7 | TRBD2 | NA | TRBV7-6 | ASSPLAGAYEQY
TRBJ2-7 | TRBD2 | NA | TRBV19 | ASSKQTSGRVYEQY
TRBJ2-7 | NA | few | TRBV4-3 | ASSQEDTGYEQY
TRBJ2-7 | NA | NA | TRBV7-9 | ASSRVTRENYEQY
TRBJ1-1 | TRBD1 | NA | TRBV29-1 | SVVDRVHTEAF
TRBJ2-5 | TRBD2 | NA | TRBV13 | ASSFGGSRGQY
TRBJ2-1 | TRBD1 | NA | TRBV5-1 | ASSLVPRQGKNNEQF
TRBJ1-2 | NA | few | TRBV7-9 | ASSLDSRSNYGYT
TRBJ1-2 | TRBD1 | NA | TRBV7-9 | ASSIETGGSGYT
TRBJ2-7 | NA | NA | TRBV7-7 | ASSPPGDSQQY
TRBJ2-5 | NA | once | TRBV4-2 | ASRLGGESGETQY
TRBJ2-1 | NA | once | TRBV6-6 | ASSYTTASSYNEQF
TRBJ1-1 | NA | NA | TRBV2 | ASSTQGSTTEAF
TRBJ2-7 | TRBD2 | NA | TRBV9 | ASSLSGSGPYEQY
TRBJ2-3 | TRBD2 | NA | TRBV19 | ARLAGGADTQY
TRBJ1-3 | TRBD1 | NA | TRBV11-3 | ASSPSPQGAIY
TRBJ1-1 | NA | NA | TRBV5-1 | ASSLDGTFEAF
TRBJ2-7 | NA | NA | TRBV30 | AWSVSSYEQY
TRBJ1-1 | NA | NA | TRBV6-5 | ASSYSAVTEAF
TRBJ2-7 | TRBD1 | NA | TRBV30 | AWSATPGQDTQN
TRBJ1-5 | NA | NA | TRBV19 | ASSPPGGRGNQPQH
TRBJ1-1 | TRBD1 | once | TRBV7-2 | ASSLRGQVNTEAF